The rows below give T cell receptor beta chains drawn from one sample of a study of OX40 agonist ivuxolimab in advanced cancers. Clones were read by immunoSEQ multiplex PCR, and TCRdb kept only the in-frame ones, dropping some. This sample yields about 79,000 clones, of which about 85% are seen a single time; over 0.9% belongs to the top ten. Sequences were derived from CD4+ or CD8+ T cells sorted from blood, sampled in a trial of the OX40 agonist ivuxolimab. The receptors stem from an adult with an advanced solid tumor such as melanoma, head and neck, liver or kidney cancer. CDR3s include the opening cysteine and the closing phenylalanine or tryptophan. D genes are given only for firm matches. Clone size, where shown, is once, few, many, or a class for clones that have expanded.

size,V,D,J,DNA,CDR3
-,TRBV11-2,-,TRBJ2-7,TGTGCCAGCAGCTTAGGGACAGCCTCCTACGAGCAGTACTTC,CASSLGTASYEQYF
-,TRBV9,TRBD2,TRBJ2-7,TGTGCCAGCAGCGTAGCGGGACTAGCGACCGAGCAGTACTTC,CASSVAGLATEQYF
once,TRBV7-3,TRBD2,TRBJ2-7,TGTGCCAGCAGCTTCGCTAGCGGGGGAGCCTACGAGCAGTACTTC,CASSFASGGAYEQYF
-,TRBV27,-,TRBJ2-3,TGTGCCAGCTGGGGCCCCACAGATACGCAGTATTTT,CASWGPTDTQYF
-,TRBV5-1,TRBD1,TRBJ1-2,TGCGCCAGCAGCTTGGCATATCGGGACAGGAATGGCTACACCTTC,CASSLAYRDRNGYTF
once,TRBV6-6,-,TRBJ1-1,TGTGCCAGCAGTCCTCAAGGGAGTACTGAAGCTTTCTTT,CASSPQGSTEAFF
once,TRBV29-1,-,TRBJ2-7,TGCAGCGTTGGTCCGGGGACAACCTACGAGCAGTACTTC,CSVGPGTTYEQYF
-,TRBV12-2,-,TRBJ2-1,TGTGCAAGTCGCCCCTCCCGGGGACTAGCATGGAATGAGCAGTTCTTC,CASRPSRGLAWNEQFF
-,TRBV7-2,-,TRBJ1-2,-,CASSFGQGVNYGYTF
-,TRBV6-1,TRBD2,TRBJ2-7,TGTGCCAGCAGGAATAGCGGGAGGCTCTCCTACGAGCAGTACTTC,CASRNSGRLSYEQYF
-,TRBV5-1,TRBD1,TRBJ1-2,TGCGCCAGCAGCTTGGAGGAGGGGGCATCTGGCTACACCTTC,CASSLEEGASGYTF
-,TRBV7-8,-,TRBJ2-2,TGTGCCAGCAGCTTAGCTGCTGGGGGGACAGTTAACACCGGGGAGCTGTTTTTT,CASSLAAGGTVNTGELFF
-,TRBV19,-,TRBJ2-3,TGTGCCAGTTCTCGCGGTGGTGAGGGGACAGATACGCAGTATTTT,CASSRGGEGTDTQYF
-,TRBV6-1,-,TRBJ1-2,TGTGCCAGCAGTGACGGTTTGGCAGGGGAGCTGAGCTACACCTTC,CASSDGLAGELSYTF
-,TRBV2,TRBD2,TRBJ2-1,TGTGCCAGCAGTGAAGGGCCCCCGCTAGCGGGGACCAATGAGCAGTTCTTC,CASSEGPPLAGTNEQFF
-,TRBV19,TRBD1,TRBJ1-1,TGTGCCAGTAAGGGGGCAGGGAGGTTTCAGGGCAACACTGAAGCTTTCTTT,CASKGAGRFQGNTEAFF
once,TRBV5-1,TRBD1,TRBJ2-1,TGCGCCAGCAGCTTGGACAGGGGGCCATATGAGCAGTTCTTC,CASSLDRGPYEQFF
-,TRBV9,TRBD2,TRBJ2-2,TGTGCCAGCAGCGCCTCTAGCGGGAGTGTAACCGGGGAGCTGTTTTTT,CASSASSGSVTGELFF
-,TRBV6-6,-,TRBJ1-2,TGTGCCAGCAGGACCGGACCCCAAGGTGGCTACACCTTC,CASRTGPQGGYTF
-,TRBV5-8,-,TRBJ2-6,TGTGCCAGCAGTCGGACAGTCTACTCTGGGGCCAACGTCCTGACTTTC,CASSRTVYSGANVLTF
-,TRBV19,-,TRBJ2-2,TGTGCCAGTAATCCAGGGGCGAACACCGGGGAGCTGTTTTTT,CASNPGANTGELFF
-,TRBV6-1,-,TRBJ1-2,TGTGCCAGTACGGCAGGGGCTGGCTACACCTTC,CASTAGAGYTF
-,TRBV29-1,TRBD2,TRBJ2-3,TGCAGCACCCTCGGGGGGGGAGGGCCAGATACGCAGTATTTT,CSTLGGGGPDTQYF